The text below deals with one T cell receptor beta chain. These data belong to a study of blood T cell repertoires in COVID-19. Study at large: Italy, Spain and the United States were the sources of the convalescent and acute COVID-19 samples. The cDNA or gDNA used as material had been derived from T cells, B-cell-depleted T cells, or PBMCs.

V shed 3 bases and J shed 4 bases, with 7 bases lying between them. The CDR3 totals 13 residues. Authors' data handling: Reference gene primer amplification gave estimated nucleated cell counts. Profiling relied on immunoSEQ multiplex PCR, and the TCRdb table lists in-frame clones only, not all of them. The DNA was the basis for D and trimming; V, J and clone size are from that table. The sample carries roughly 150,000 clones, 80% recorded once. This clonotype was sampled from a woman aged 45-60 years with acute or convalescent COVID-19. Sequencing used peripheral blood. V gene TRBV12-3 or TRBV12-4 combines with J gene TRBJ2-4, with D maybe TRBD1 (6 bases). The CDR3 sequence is CASSFDRKNIQYF. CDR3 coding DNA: TGTGCCAGCAGTTTTGACAGGAAAAACATTCAGTACTTC.